This T cell receptor (beta chain) was recorded in a study of Ad26.COV2.S vaccination and SARS-CoV-2 variants. As to treatment: about 20 received Ad26.COV2.S at low or high dose, single or two shots; 5 received placebo; per-sample allocation not given. The study sampled participants on day 63 after the first vaccine or placebo injection. Per the germline V gene, CDR1 is SEHNR and CDR2 is FQNEAQ (reference sequence). CDR3 size: 15 residues. Trimming pared 4 bases from V and 6 bases from J, leaving 18 bases between. TCRdb's table, derived via immunoSEQ multiplex PCR, lists solely in-frame clones and lacks some. The sample carries some 250,000 clones, approximately 90% recorded once.

This sequence was found in a person between 18 and 65 years old who received the Ad26.COV2.S COVID-19 vaccine or a placebo. Sequencing used peripheral blood, obtained in a trial of Ad26.COV2.S vaccine versus placebo. V and J are TRBV7-9 and TRBJ1-1, with no clear D. The DNA of the CDR3 is TGTGCCAGCAGCTCAACGGTGACCGGAGACCCTGAAGCTTTCTTT. Translated: CASSSTVTGDPEAFF.